Listed below are T cell receptor beta chains from one sample, sequenced in a study of shared clonotypes between healthy human individuals. Libraries were prepared by immunoSEQ multiplex PCR; TCRdb keeps only in-frame clonotypes and omits some of them. The sample gives around 1.5 million clones, nearly 99% of which show up once; 0.45% is in the top ten. The sequenced material came from naive CD4+ T cells sorted from blood. Source of these receptors: a man between 25 and 39 years old in good health. CDR3s include the opening cysteine and the closing phenylalanine or tryptophan. Fields, in order: V gene, CDR3 length, D gene, clone size, J gene, CDR3 DNA, CDR3 protein. D genes are given only for firm matches. Clone size is stated in some rows and not others, as once, few, many or a class when expanded.

V: TRBV6-1
length: 13
D: TRBD1
size: NA
J: TRBJ1-1
DNA: TGTGCCAGCATGGGACAGGGCAGGACTGAAGCTTTCTTT
CDR3: CASMGQGRTEAFF

V: TRBV7-3
length: 16
D: NA
size: NA
J: TRBJ2-1
DNA: TGTGCCAGCAGCCCCGGTGGGAGGCTGTGGGACAATGAGCAGTTCTTC
CDR3: CASSPGGRLWDNEQFF

V: TRBV6-6
length: 15
D: TRBD2
size: once
J: TRBJ2-1
DNA: TGTGCCAGCAGTTACTCGACTAGCCTCTACAATGAGCAGTTCTTC
CDR3: CASSYSTSLYNEQFF

V: TRBV28
length: 15
D: TRBD1
size: once
J: TRBJ1-5
DNA: TGTGCCAGCCAAGTTTCGGGACAGGGGAATCAGCCCCAGCATTTT
CDR3: CASQVSGQGNQPQHF

V: TRBV25-1
length: 16
D: TRBD1
size: NA
J: TRBJ2-2
DNA: TGTGCCAGCAGGGAGAGACAGGGGGGCCCGACCGGGGAGCTGTTTTTT
CDR3: CASRERQGGPTGELFF

V: TRBV7-8
length: 16
D: TRBD2
size: once
J: TRBJ2-5
DNA: TGTGCCAGCAGCTCCAGACTAGCGGTTAAGGGAGAGACCCAGTACTTC
CDR3: CASSSRLAVKGETQYF

V: TRBV2
length: 15
D: NA
size: NA
J: TRBJ2-1
DNA: TGTGCCAGCAGAGATAGCGGCCGCTCCTACAATGAGCAGTTCTTC
CDR3: CASRDSGRSYNEQFF

V: TRBV29-1
length: 13
D: NA
size: once
J: TRBJ2-7
DNA: TGCAGCGTTGCCGGAGACAGCTCCTACGAGCAGTACTTC
CDR3: CSVAGDSSYEQYF

V: TRBV6-6
length: 15
D: TRBD2
size: NA
J: TRBJ2-3
DNA: TGTGCCAGCGGGAAGCGGGAGGGCCAAAGGGCTACGCAGTATTTT
CDR3: CASGKREGQRATQYF

V: TRBV18
length: 14
D: TRBD1
size: once
J: TRBJ1-1
DNA: TGTGCCAGCTCAATTTTGGACAGGGTCACTGAAGCTTTCTTT
CDR3: CASSILDRVTEAFF

V: TRBV5-1
length: 15
D: TRBD1
size: NA
J: TRBJ2-1
DNA: TGCGCCAGCAGCTTGGACCAGGGGGCCTCCCGGGAGCAGTTCTTC
CDR3: CASSLDQGASREQFF

V: TRBV25-1
length: 12
D: TRBD1
size: NA
J: TRBJ1-1
DNA: TGTGCCAGCAGTCTACAGGGGATGAAGGCTTTCTTT
CDR3: CASSLQGMKAFF

V: TRBV18
length: 15
D: TRBD1
size: NA
J: TRBJ1-5
DNA: TGTGCCAGCTCTCCAGGGGGGATAGTCGGGCCGCCCCAGCATTTT
CDR3: CASSPGGIVGPPQHF

V: TRBV2
length: 15
D: NA
size: NA
J: TRBJ2-1
DNA: TGTGCCAGCAGTGGTGACTCCAGCTCCTACAATGAGCAGTTCTTC
CDR3: CASSGDSSSYNEQFF

V: TRBV11-2
length: 15
D: NA
size: NA
J: TRBJ2-1
DNA: TGTGCCAGCAGCTTAACGCGCTACTCCTACAATGAGCAGTTCTTC
CDR3: CASSLTRYSYNEQFF

V: TRBV11-2
length: 15
D: NA
size: NA
J: TRBJ2-7
DNA: TGTGCCAGCAGCTTAGATTACAGAAAAACCTACGAGCAGTACTTC
CDR3: CASSLDYRKTYEQYF

V: TRBV11-3
length: 15
D: TRBD1
size: NA
J: TRBJ1-1
DNA: TGTGCCAGCAGCTTCGGGGACAGGGGGGACACTGAAGCTTTCTTT
CDR3: CASSFGDRGDTEAFF

V: TRBV6-1
length: 14
D: TRBD1
size: NA
J: TRBJ1-1
DNA: TGTGCCAGCAGGAACACAGGGGTGAACACTGAAGCTTTCTTT
CDR3: CASRNTGVNTEAFF

V: TRBV4-3
length: 17
D: TRBD2
size: NA
J: TRBJ2-3
DNA: TGCGCCAGCAGCCACGGACGAGGTAGCGGGAGTGGAGATACGCAGTATTTT
CDR3: CASSHGRGSGSGDTQYF

V: TRBV6-5
length: 14
D: TRBD2
size: NA
J: TRBJ2-5
DNA: TGTGCCAGCAGGCGGAGGGGAGGGCAAGAGACCCAGTACTTC
CDR3: CASRRRGGQETQYF

V: TRBV6-6
length: 14
D: NA
size: NA
J: TRBJ2-7
DNA: TGTGCCAGCAGTTACCCTGGACAGTCCTACGAGCAGTACTTC
CDR3: CASSYPGQSYEQYF

V: TRBV9
length: 15
D: NA
size: NA
J: TRBJ2-7
DNA: TGTGCCAGCAGCGCCGACCCGGCCGCCGTGAGGGAGCAGTACTTC
CDR3: CASSADPAAVREQYF

V: TRBV15
length: 15
D: NA
size: NA
J: TRBJ1-2
DNA: TGTGCCACCAGCAGACATTTAGAGGTTGACTATGGCTACACCTTC
CDR3: CATSRHLEVDYGYTF

V: TRBV19
length: 13
D: NA
size: NA
J: TRBJ2-1
DNA: TGTGCCAGTAGCCCGCTCCCCTACAATGAGCAGTTCTTC
CDR3: CASSPLPYNEQFF

V: TRBV6-6
length: 13
D: TRBD1
size: few
J: TRBJ2-7
DNA: TGTGCCAGCAGTTGGGGACAGGACGGGGAGCAGTACTTC
CDR3: CASSWGQDGEQYF

V: TRBV6-6
length: 14
D: TRBD2
size: NA
J: TRBJ2-7
DNA: TGTGCCAGCAGCCGACCCGGGGGGGCTTACGAGCAGTACTTC
CDR3: CASSRPGGAYEQYF

V: TRBV9
length: 14
D: TRBD1
size: NA
J: TRBJ1-2
DNA: TGTGCCAGCAGCGTACCAGGGGGCGGTCACGGCTACACCTTC
CDR3: CASSVPGGGHGYTF

V: TRBV18
length: 19
D: TRBD2
size: NA
J: TRBJ2-7
DNA: TGTGCCAGCTCACCGCTTCCGGGACTAGGATCTTCATCTAGGTACGAGCAGTACTTC
CDR3: CASSPLPGLGSSSRYEQYF

V: TRBV27
length: 15
D: TRBD1
size: NA
J: TRBJ1-5
DNA: TGTGCCAGCAGTTTGGGACAGGGGGTCAATCAGCCCCAGCATTTT
CDR3: CASSLGQGVNQPQHF

V: TRBV5-1
length: 14
D: NA
size: NA
J: TRBJ2-3
DNA: TGCGCCAGCAGCTTGGCGAGGGGCACAGATACGCAGTATTTT
CDR3: CASSLARGTDTQYF

V: TRBV6-6
length: 16
D: NA
size: NA
J: TRBJ2-7
DNA: TGTGCCAGCAGTTACTCCCGAGCAGGGTTAACCTACGAGCAGTACTTC
CDR3: CASSYSRAGLTYEQYF

V: TRBV5-6
length: 14
D: NA
size: NA
J: TRBJ2-2
DNA: TGTGCCAGCAGCGTGTACGAATCCGCCGGGGAGCTGTTTTTT
CDR3: CASSVYESAGELFF

V: TRBV14
length: 12
D: TRBD2
size: NA
J: TRBJ2-1
DNA: TGTGCCAGCAGCTCATCCGGGACTAGCAAATTCTTC
CDR3: CASSSSGTSKFF

V: TRBV18
length: 14
D: NA
size: NA
J: TRBJ2-7
DNA: TGTGCCAGCTCACCCTACGGGGAGCTCTACGAGCAGTACTTC
CDR3: CASSPYGELYEQYF

V: TRBV18
length: 18
D: NA
size: NA
J: TRBJ1-4
DNA: TGTGCCAGCTCACCCCGCCCGCAGCCCACCCCTTCAGGTGAAAAACTGTTTTTT
CDR3: CASSPRPQPTPSGEKLFF

V: TRBV15
length: 15
D: NA
size: NA
J: TRBJ1-2
DNA: TGTGCCACCAGCACACGGGGGCGCGAGATTTTAGGCTACACCTTC
CDR3: CATSTRGREILGYTF

V: TRBV7-9
length: 15
D: TRBD1
size: NA
J: TRBJ2-7
DNA: TGTGCCAGCAGCTTAGAACAGGGGAGCTCCTACGAGCAGTACTTC
CDR3: CASSLEQGSSYEQYF

V: TRBV6-5
length: 14
D: NA
size: NA
J: TRBJ2-1
DNA: TGTGCCAGCACCCCCAGGGCAGGGCAAAATGAGCAGTTCTTC
CDR3: CASTPRAGQNEQFF

V: TRBV9
length: 14
D: NA
size: NA
J: TRBJ2-7
DNA: TGTGCCAGCAGCGTAGACGCAGGTACCTACGAGCAGTACTTC
CDR3: CASSVDAGTYEQYF

V: TRBV25-1
length: 12
D: NA
size: NA
J: TRBJ2-5
DNA: TGTGCCAGCAGCCCCGGAGTAGAGACCCAGTACTTC
CDR3: CASSPGVETQYF

V: TRBV5-1
length: 15
D: TRBD1
size: NA
J: TRBJ2-7
DNA: TGCGCCAGCAGCCTAGCTTCGGGACAGTACAACGAGCAGTACTTC
CDR3: CASSLASGQYNEQYF

V: TRBV9
length: 14
D: TRBD1
size: NA
J: TRBJ1-5
DNA: TGTGCCAGTAGCGTGGGACAGATCAATCAGCCCCAGCATTTT
CDR3: CASSVGQINQPQHF

V: TRBV4-1
length: 15
D: TRBD1
size: NA
J: TRBJ1-5
DNA: TGCGCCAGCAGCCAGTTCGGGACAGGGGAACAGCCCCAGCATTTT
CDR3: CASSQFGTGEQPQHF

V: TRBV27
length: 14
D: TRBD2
size: NA
J: TRBJ2-1
DNA: TGTGCCAGCAGTAGCGGGAGGGCCTACAATGAGCAGTTCTTC
CDR3: CASSSGRAYNEQFF

V: TRBV5-1
length: 15
D: NA
size: NA
J: TRBJ2-7
DNA: TGCGCCAGCAGCTTGATGCCGTCGGACGGTTACGAGCAGTACTTC
CDR3: CASSLMPSDGYEQYF

V: TRBV18
length: 13
D: NA
size: many
J: TRBJ2-3
DNA: TGTGCCAGCTCACCACCCAGCACAGATACGCAGTATTTT
CDR3: CASSPPSTDTQYF

V: TRBV2
length: 15
D: TRBD2
size: NA
J: TRBJ2-1
DNA: TGTGCCAGCACGGCGGACGGGAGGGGCTACAATGAGCAGTTCTTC
CDR3: CASTADGRGYNEQFF

V: TRBV30
length: 14
D: TRBD2
size: NA
J: TRBJ2-5
DNA: TGTGCCTGCAGACTAGCGGGAGGCTGGGAGACCCAGTACTTC
CDR3: CACRLAGGWETQYF

V: TRBV7-3
length: 16
D: TRBD2
size: NA
J: TRBJ2-3
DNA: TGTGCCAGCAGCACCGGGACTAGCGGGCGCACAGATACGCAGTATTTT
CDR3: CASSTGTSGRTDTQYF

V: TRBV18
length: 15
D: TRBD2
size: NA
J: TRBJ2-7
DNA: TGTGCCAGCTCACCACCGGGACTAGGGAGCTACGAGCAGTACTTC
CDR3: CASSPPGLGSYEQYF

V: TRBV10-3
length: 14
D: NA
size: once
J: TRBJ2-7
DNA: TGTGCCATCAGCGGAGGGCCAGCATCCTACGAGCAGTACTTC
CDR3: CAISGGPASYEQYF

V: TRBV7-6
length: 15
D: TRBD1
size: NA
J: TRBJ1-1
DNA: TGTGCCAGCAGCTTACGGGTACAGGGGGACACTGAAGCTTTCTTT
CDR3: CASSLRVQGDTEAFF

V: TRBV10-3
length: 17
D: TRBD1
size: NA
J: TRBJ2-6
DNA: TGTGCCATCAGTGAGGACAGGGGATTTTCTGGGGCCAACGTCCTGACTTTC
CDR3: CAISEDRGFSGANVLTF

V: TRBV10-3
length: 13
D: NA
size: NA
J: TRBJ2-5
DNA: TGTGCCAGCCGCCCGGGGGTCCAAGAGACCCAGTACTTC
CDR3: CASRPGVQETQYF

V: TRBV6-5
length: 13
D: TRBD2
size: NA
J: TRBJ2-5
DNA: TGTGCCAGCAGTGGGAGGGGCCAAGAGACCCAGTACTTC
CDR3: CASSGRGQETQYF

V: TRBV25-1
length: 16
D: TRBD1
size: NA
J: TRBJ1-5
DNA: TGTGCCAGCAGTGAATGGGCGGCAGGGGACAGTCAGCCCCAGCATTTT
CDR3: CASSEWAAGDSQPQHF

V: TRBV19
length: 16
D: TRBD2
size: NA
J: TRBJ2-1
DNA: TGTGCCAGTAGTACTATTTCGGGAGGGCCCTACAATGAGCAGTTCTTC
CDR3: CASSTISGGPYNEQFF

V: TRBV19
length: 15
D: NA
size: NA
J: TRBJ2-1
DNA: TGTGCCAGTAGCGTAGCTCCGAGCTCCTACAATGAGCAGTTCTTC
CDR3: CASSVAPSSYNEQFF

V: TRBV6-5
length: 15
D: TRBD1
size: NA
J: TRBJ1-5
DNA: TGTGCCAGCAGCCCAACAGGGGGTTTTAATCAGCCCCAGCATTTT
CDR3: CASSPTGGFNQPQHF

V: TRBV29-1
length: 11
D: NA
size: NA
J: TRBJ2-7
DNA: TGCAGCGTTGGGTCCAACAGGGATCTCCCTTTC
CDR3: CSVGSNRDLPF